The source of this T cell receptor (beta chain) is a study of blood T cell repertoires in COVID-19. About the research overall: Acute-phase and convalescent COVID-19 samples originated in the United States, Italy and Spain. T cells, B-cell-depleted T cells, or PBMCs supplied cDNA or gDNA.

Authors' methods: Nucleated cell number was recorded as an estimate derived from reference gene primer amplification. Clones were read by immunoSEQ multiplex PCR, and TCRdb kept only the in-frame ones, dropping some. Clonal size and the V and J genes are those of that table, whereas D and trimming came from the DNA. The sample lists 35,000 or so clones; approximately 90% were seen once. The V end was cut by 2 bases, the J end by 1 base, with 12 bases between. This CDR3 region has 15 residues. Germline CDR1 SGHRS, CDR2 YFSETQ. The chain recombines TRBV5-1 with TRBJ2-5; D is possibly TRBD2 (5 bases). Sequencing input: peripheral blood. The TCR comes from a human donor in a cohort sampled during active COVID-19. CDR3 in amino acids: CASSLGGSRQETQYF. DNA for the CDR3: TGCGCCAGCAGCTTAGGAGGTAGCCGCCAAGAGACCCAGTACTTC.